This T cell receptor beta chain was observed in a study of Ad26.COV2.S vaccination and SARS-CoV-2 variants. Study-level background: Intramuscular Ad26.COV2.S at 5x10^10 or 1x10^11 viral particles. Findings and caveats of the study: Possible underestimation of total T cell responses by the TCR breadth and depth analyses was noted.

As regards this clone: Its antigen is not known.

The treatment was: some 19 received Ad26.COV2.S at low or high dose, single or two shots; five or six received placebo; per-sample allocation not given. Following the first vaccine or placebo injection, samples were taken on day 63. The germline V gene has CDR1 LGHNT and CDR2 FRNRAP. This CDR3 comprises 21 residues. Unmatched junction bases numbered 15, after V lost 0 bases and J lost 4 bases. The repertoire was sequenced with immunoSEQ multiplex PCR; TCRdb's copy has only in-frame clones and lacks some. This sample has roughly 700,000 clones, with about 90% found just once. The material was peripheral blood, obtained in a trial of Ad26.COV2.S vaccine versus placebo. This chain joins TRBV12-5 and TRBJ2-2; 12 bases fit TRBD2. The TCR comes from a person aged 18-65 years who received the Ad26.COV2.S COVID-19 vaccine or a placebo. The CDR3 DNA reads TGTGCTAGTGGTTTGGTACCCTACAAGACTAGCGGGAGAGAGTTCACCGGGGAGCTGTTTTTT. The encoded protein is CASGLVPYKTSGREFTGELFF.